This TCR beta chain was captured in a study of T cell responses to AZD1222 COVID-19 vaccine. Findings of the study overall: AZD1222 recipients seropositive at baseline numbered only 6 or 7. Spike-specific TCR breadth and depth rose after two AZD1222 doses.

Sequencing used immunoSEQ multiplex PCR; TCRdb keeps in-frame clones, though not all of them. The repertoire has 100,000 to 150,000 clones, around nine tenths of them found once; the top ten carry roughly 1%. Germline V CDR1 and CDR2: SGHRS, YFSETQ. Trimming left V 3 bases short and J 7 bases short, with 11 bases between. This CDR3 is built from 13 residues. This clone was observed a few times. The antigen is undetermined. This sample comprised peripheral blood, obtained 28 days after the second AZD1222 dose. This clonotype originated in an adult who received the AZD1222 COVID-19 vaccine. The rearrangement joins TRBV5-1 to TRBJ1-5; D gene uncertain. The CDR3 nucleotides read TGCGCCAGCAGCTCCCAACCTTACCAGCCCCAGCATTTT. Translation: CASSSQPYQPQHF.